These T cell receptor beta chains were read from a single sample in a study of human T cells and chemical hapten exposure. TCRdb processed the RACE reads anew with MiXCR; each CDR3 protein has one entry. The data show some 400,000 distinct CDR3 sequences, 4% to 6% seen once. Sequenced here: whole blood, sampled in connection with sensitization to the hapten diphenylcyclopropenone (DPC). The source of these receptors is a woman aged 50 to 60 with alopecia areata. Some clones in this sample may be carry-over from other donors' samples. CDR3s include the opening cysteine and the closing phenylalanine or tryptophan. Each record gives: J gene, V gene, clone size, CDR3 protein. Some rows mark clone size as missing; the rest say once, few, many or name a class of expanded clone.

j_call: TRBJ2-3; v_call: TRBV20-1; clone_size: many; cdr3_aa: CSASTGGRSDTQYF
j_call: TRBJ1-3; v_call: TRBV7-9; clone_size: -; cdr3_aa: CASRMGAGNTIYF
j_call: TRBJ2-3; v_call: TRBV27; clone_size: many; cdr3_aa: CASSIQGGGQYF
j_call: TRBJ2-6; v_call: TRBV7-2; clone_size: many; cdr3_aa: CASTTSLGPLLGANVLTF
j_call: TRBJ2-3; v_call: TRBV24-1; clone_size: -; cdr3_aa: CATSDFRTDTQYF
j_call: TRBJ1-1; v_call: TRBV18; clone_size: -; cdr3_aa: CASSPSKGSEAFF
j_call: TRBJ2-6; v_call: TRBV4-2; clone_size: many; cdr3_aa: CASSQEAGPSSGANVLTF
j_call: TRBJ1-5; v_call: TRBV6-6; clone_size: -; cdr3_aa: CASTGGGSQPQHF
j_call: TRBJ1-5; v_call: TRBV7-9; clone_size: -; cdr3_aa: CASSLARTGDRSQPQHF
j_call: TRBJ2-1; v_call: TRBV11-2; clone_size: many; cdr3_aa: CASSLDSNEQFF
j_call: TRBJ2-2; v_call: TRBV28; clone_size: many; cdr3_aa: CASMQGLPGELFF
j_call: TRBJ1-1; v_call: TRBV28; clone_size: few; cdr3_aa: CASSSSSNTEAFF
j_call: TRBJ1-1; v_call: TRBV29-1; clone_size: many; cdr3_aa: CSVEARTGWGGEAFF
j_call: TRBJ2-7; v_call: TRBV6-6; clone_size: few; cdr3_aa: CADFGGDYEQYF
j_call: TRBJ2-3; v_call: TRBV5-6; clone_size: many; cdr3_aa: CASSLWALGLTDTQYF
j_call: TRBJ1-3; v_call: TRBV20-1; clone_size: -; cdr3_aa: CSARDRQGINTIYF
j_call: TRBJ2-7; v_call: TRBV29-1; clone_size: -; cdr3_aa: CSGWTGGTYEQYF
j_call: TRBJ1-1; v_call: TRBV7-8; clone_size: many; cdr3_aa: CASSPPGQANTEAFF
j_call: TRBJ2-3; v_call: TRBV5-5; clone_size: many; cdr3_aa: CASSLQTGTVLSTDTQYF
j_call: TRBJ2-2; v_call: TRBV24-1; clone_size: -; cdr3_aa: CATRSRTSGNTGELFF